This entry features one TCR beta chain sequence. Its antigen has not been determined. No base quality values were provided; no much bigger clone lies one nucleotide off. What the treatment or condition label conveys for this sample: roughly 20 received Ad26.COV2.S at low or high dose, single or two shots; several received placebo; per-sample allocation not given. Repertoires of vaccine and placebo recipients were sequenced from samples taken on day 63 after the first injection. In Cohort 1b, 25 or so adults aged 18-55 years were enrolled at a single site in Boston, USA, between 29 July and 7 August 2020. As a vaccine, Ad26.COV2.S was a replication-incompetent adenovirus type 26 vector that expressed a prefusion-stabilized SARS-CoV-2 spike protein derived from the original Wuhan strain. The sample is drawn from a study of Ad26.COV2.S vaccination and SARS-CoV-2 variants (dated by TCRdb to the early 2020s). A note on the overall study: Donors in the vaccine arm were drawn from COV1001, a phase I-IIa trial of Ad26.COV2.S in healthy adults that was multicentre, randomized, double-blind and placebo-controlled. Dosing of Ad26.COV2.S was intramuscular, at either 5x10^10 or 1x10^11 viral particles, delivered as one shot or as two shots spaced 56 days apart. TCRbeta repertoire sequencing served as the tool for gauging how specific and how broad the SARS-CoV-2-reactive T cell receptors were following Ad26.COV2.S vaccination. The TCR-sequenced set comprised around 30 samples: around 20 Ad26.COV2.S vaccine recipients, 5 placebo recipients and 8 SARS-CoV-2 convalescent individuals. Trial participants were randomized into five groups of five, in which low-dose or high-dose Ad26.COV2.S was given once or twice, or placebo was given on both occasions. Investigators did not know the trial group allocation while performing experiments and assessing outcomes.

General findings and caveats noted by the study authors: Vaccine and placebo recipients had comparable non-spike TCR breadth, which fits with the vaccine containing only spike. The authors noted that the TCR breadth and depth analyses may have underestimated total T cell responses. Comparing responses between vaccine doses or regimens was not something the study was powered to do. After vaccination, spike-specific CD8+ and CD4+ T cell responses were reported to show substantial breadth. Ad26.COV2.S recipients had higher spike-specific TCR breadth than placebo recipients (P = 0.0014).

Spanning cysteine to phenylalanine, the CDR3 consists of 15 amino acids. Of the read, only the CDR3 DNA is kept; its 45 bases are in frame from base 1. The germline V gene supplies CDR1 SGHAT and CDR2 FQNNGV. Trimming at the junction amounts to 3 bases on V and 5 bases on J, and the germline ends lie 17 bases apart. TCRbeta CDR3 regions were sequenced with the immunoSEQ Assay. After extraction, genomic DNA underwent amplification by bias-controlled multiplex PCR, followed by high-throughput sequencing. The authors processed their data as follows. To quantify the absolute abundance of each unique TCRbeta CDR3 region, sequences were collapsed and filtered. T cell fraction was estimated by normalization of TCRbeta template counts to usable DNA, with usable DNA being measured through amplification of reference genes present in all nucleated cells. Repertoire TCRs were annotated as SARS-CoV-2-specific by exact matching of V gene, CDR3 amino acid sequence and J gene to a known reactive TCR set. MIRA supplied the reference SARS-CoV-2 TCR set, which was filtered for enrichment in COVID-19-positive ImmuneCODE repertoires so that public or cross-reactive TCRs were removed. Using the MIRA antigens, annotated TCRs were further analysed by specific ORF or by position within an ORF. Breadth was defined as annotated unique rearrangements over total unique productive rearrangements; depth was the summed frequency of those rearrangements. Group comparisons of TCR breadth used two-sided Wilcoxon rank-sum tests. TCRdb obtained this table from immuneACCESS and retained in-frame rearrangements with V and J assigned. These tables miss some clones; where compared with another copy, unresolved V genes account for less than half of the shortfall, and the remainder is unexplained. That table supplies the V and J calls and clone size; D and trimming were determined from the DNA. The sample includes roughly 300,000 clones, with 65% to 90% observed a single time. Roughly 10% of the sample belongs to the ten largest clones.

The input for sequencing was peripheral blood, taken in a trial of Ad26.COV2.S vaccine versus placebo. This clonotype was sampled from a person between 18 and 65 years old who received the Ad26.COV2.S COVID-19 vaccine or a placebo. The sequence joins TRBV11-2 to TRBJ2-7, with a tentative D gene TRBD1 over 5 matching bases. The CDR3 has the sequence CASSFLAGSDHEQYF. The DNA sequence follows: TGTGCCAGCAGCTTTCTGGCAGGGTCAGACCACGAGCAGTACTTC.